Listed here are 20 T cell receptor beta chains from one sample, sequenced in a study of PD-1 blockade in mismatch repair-deficient tumors. Produced via immunoSEQ multiplex PCR; TCRdb's table is partial and in-frame only. The sample consists of 70,000 to 90,000 clones, approximately 81% of them appearing once. The sample consisted of peripheral blood, taken 44 weeks after starting pembrolizumab. These receptors all come from an adult with mismatch repair-deficient cancer.

The CDR3 DNA reads TGTGCCAGCAGCTTTCCAGGAGGGAGGAACACTGAAGCTTTCTTT. Residues: CASSFPGGRNTEAFF. The chain carries TRBV7-8 and TRBJ1-1; D not certain. The CDR3 has 15 amino acids. Between the trimmed V and J ends, which lost 3 bases and 1 base, there was a span of 12 bases. CDR1 SGHVS and CDR2 FQNEAQ come from the germline V gene.

The rearrangement links TRBV6-5 to TRBJ2-7; TRBD1 matches at 8 bases. Trimming removed 6 bases from V and 3 bases from J; junction bases left unmatched: 7. CDR1 is MNHEY and CDR2 is SVGAGI in the germline V gene. The CDR3 extends over 14 amino acids. CDR3 nucleotide sequence: TGTGCCAGCAGCGCGGACAGGGACGTCTACGAGCAGTACTTC. Protein: CASSADRDVYEQYF.

The gene calls are TRBV19 and TRBJ1-2; D remains ambiguous. There are 14 residues in the CDR3. V lost 5 bases to trimming and J lost 5 bases, with 15 bases between them. Germline V gene lookup returns CDR1 LNHDA and CDR2 SQIVND (reference sequence). CDR3 protein: CASSVRTVVYGYTF. The CDR3 nucleotides are TGTGCCAGTAGTGTCAGGACCGTCGTATATGGCTACACCTTC.

In this sample, this clone turned up once. This chain joins TRBV19 and TRBJ1-1; possible D gene TRBD1, 5 bases. Trimming cost V 6 bases and J 4 bases, with 18 bases left between them. The CDR3 covers 15 residues. The germline V gene has CDR1 LNHDA and CDR2 SQIVND (reference sequence). CDR3 sequence reads: CASSLKSGGATEAFF. The CDR3 DNA follows: TGTGCCAGTAGCCTTAAGTCCGGAGGGGCCACTGAAGCTTTCTTT.

This clone was counted once. The CDR3 region is CATSRGLTGWGYGYTF. The CDR3 bases are TGTGCCACCAGCAGAGGGCTGACAGGCTGGGGCTATGGCTACACCTTC. The chain couples TRBV15 to TRBJ1-2, with D perhaps TRBD1 (6 bases). V gave up 1 base and J gave up 4 bases, with 16 bases separating them. Germline CDR1 and CDR2: LNHNV and YYDKDF (reference sequence). CDR3 size: 16 residues.

The rearrangement joins TRBV29-1 to TRBJ2-5, with TRBD1 matching over 9 bases. The V gene end was trimmed by 3 bases and the J gene end by 5 bases; junction bases not matched to a gene: 4. This CDR3 is 13 amino acids long. Germline lookup yields CDR1 SQVTM and CDR2 ANQGSEA. CDR3 DNA sequence: TGCAGCGTTGAGGGACAGGGCTACGAGACCCAGTACTTC. This gives the protein CSVEGQGYETQYF.

V is TRBV29-1 and J is TRBJ2-1; D possibly corresponds to TRBD2 (5 bases). This CDR3 comprises 14 residues. Germline V gives CDR1 SQVTM, CDR2 ANQGSEA. The V end lost 2 bases, the J end lost 6 bases, and 14 bases lay between the germline ends. The CDR3: CSVELGRGRNEQFF. The DNA of the CDR3 is TGCAGCGTTGAATTGGGCCGAGGGCGCAATGAGCAGTTCTTC.

This chain links TRBV7-6 with TRBJ2-5, with D unclear. Germline CDR1 is SGHVS and CDR2 is FNYEAQ. Trimming removed 2 bases at V and 2 bases at J, with 6 bases between. The CDR3 length is 13 residues. CDR3 loop: CASSLYLQETQYF. CDR3 sequence (DNA): TGTGCCAGCAGCTTATATTTACAAGAGACCCAGTACTTC.

The chain combines TRBV9 with TRBJ2-5, with D hard to call. Trimming left V 0 bases short and J 2 bases short, with 14 bases between. The CDR3 extends over 16 amino acids. The germline V gene encodes CDR1 SGDLS and CDR2 YYNGEE. DNA of the CDR3: TGTGCCAGCAGCGTAGAAGTAAGCGCCCCTCAAGAGACCCAGTACTTC. It yields the protein CASSVEVSAPQETQYF.

The gene calls are TRBV4-1 and TRBJ1-1, with TRBD1 identical over 7 bases. V was pared by 0 bases and J by 1 base, with 2 bases of the junction left unmatched. The CDR3 runs to 15 residues. Germline V lookup: CDR1 MGHRA, CDR2 YSYEKL. CDR3 sequence reads: CASSQEAGGNTEAFF. Written as DNA, the CDR3 is TGCGCCAGCAGCCAAGAAGCAGGGGGGAACACTGAAGCTTTCTTT.

This chain connects TRBV27 to TRBJ2-1, with D possibly TRBD1 on 6 matching bases. Germline V gives CDR1 MNHEY, CDR2 SMNVEV (reference sequence). The CDR3 loop spans 13 amino acids. Trimming took 0 bases from V and 10 from J, leaving 10 bases between them. CDR3 DNA sequence: TGTGCCAGCAGTTTATCGACAGGCCGAGAGCAGTTCTTC. Amino acids: CASSLSTGREQFF.

V usage is TRBV7-2 and J usage is TRBJ1-3; D call uncertain. The CDR3 has 13 residues. Germline V gives CDR1 SGHTA, CDR2 FQGNSA. Trimming left V 0 bases short and J 0 bases short, with 0 bases between. The CDR3 DNA is TGTGCCAGCAGCTTAGCCTCTGGAAACACCATATATTTT. The encoded protein is CASSLASGNTIYF.

V is TRBV30 and J is TRBJ1-5; D remains ambiguous. This CDR3 has 14 amino acids. Looked up from germline, CDR1 is GTSNPN and CDR2 is SVGIG (reference sequence). V lost 0 bases and J lost 6, with 12 bases in between. CDR3 sequence: CAWSVSGLGQPQHF. DNA of the CDR3: TGTGCCTGGAGTGTATCGGGGTTAGGTCAGCCCCAGCATTTT. Variable domain in full (rest from reference TRBV30 and TRBJ1-5): SQTIHQWPATLVQPVGSPLSLECTVEGTSNPNLYWYRQAAGRGLQLLFYSVGIGQISSEVPQNLSASRPQDRQFILSSKKLLLSDSGFYLCAWSVSGLGQPQHFGDGTRLSIL.

The chain has TRBV4-3 and TRBJ2-1, with D hard to call. The CDR3 is made up of 13 amino acids. Trimming took off 8 bases at V and 7 bases at J, with 15 bases between the two ends. Germline V CDR1 and CDR2: LGHNA, YSLEER. The CDR3 DNA reads TGCGCCAGCGCCGCCAGGTCCGCGAATGAGCAGTTCTTC. The encoded protein is CASAARSANEQFF.

The V and J genes are TRBV14 and TRBJ2-7; a possible D gene is TRBD1 (5 bases). The ends were cut back, 1 base at V and 2 bases at J, with 6 bases in the middle. In germline, CDR1 is SGHDN, CDR2 FVKESK. The CDR3 has 13 residues. CDR3 sequence reads: CASSQGRAYEQYF. CDR3 in DNA: TGTGCCAGCAGCCAAGGCAGGGCCTACGAGCAGTACTTC.

This sequence joins TRBV7-8 and TRBJ2-7, with a possible D match to TRBD1 (5 bases). The CDR3 consists of 13 residues. Germline loops: CDR1 SGHVS, CDR2 FQNEAQ. Trimming took 5 bases from V and 6 from J, leaving 14 bases between them. The CDR3 loop is CASSPTTVSEQYF. CDR3 coding DNA: TGTGCCAGCAGCCCCACGACAGTCTCCGAGCAGTACTTC.

This clone was observed a few times. Here the CDR3 DNA reads TGTGCCAGCAGCAGACGGCCGGGACAGGGCGTTGGGAACGAGCAGTACTTC. Residues: CASSRRPGQGVGNEQYF. This sequence joins TRBV7-6 and TRBJ2-7, with TRBD1 matching 9 bases. The CDR3 is 17 amino acids. CDR1 SGHVS and CDR2 FNYEAQ come from the germline V gene. V lost 5 bases, J lost 5 bases, and 16 bases stayed unmatched.

The chain couples TRBV9 to TRBJ1-1; possible D gene TRBD1, 5 bases. V shed 0 bases and J shed 4 bases, with 16 bases lying between them. There are 16 residues in the CDR3. Germline V gene lookup returns CDR1 SGDLS and CDR2 YYNGEE. The CDR3 region has the DNA TGTGCCAGCAGCGTAGGATCAGGGTTTGGGAGCACTGAAGCTTTCTTT. Translated, it gives CASSVGSGFGSTEAFF.

CDR3: CASSHRSAYGYTF. CDR3 bases: TGTGCCAGCAGCCACAGATCAGCCTATGGCTACACCTTC. The genes are TRBV7-9 and TRBJ1-2, with D unresolved. V shed 5 bases and J shed 4 bases, with 11 bases lying between them. The CDR3 consists of 13 residues. Looked up from germline, CDR1 is SEHNR and CDR2 is FQNEAQ (reference sequence).

The chain links TRBV5-4 to TRBJ2-7, with TRBD2 as a possible D gene (5 bases). Between the trimmed V and J ends, which lost 0 bases and 1 base, there was a span of 11 bases. This CDR3 is built from 15 residues. The germline V gene encodes CDR1 SGHNT and CDR2 YYREEE (reference sequence). CDR3 region: CASSLEAGSSYEQYF. CDR3 nucleotide sequence: TGTGCCAGCAGCTTGGAGGCTGGGAGTTCCTACGAGCAGTACTTC.